This TCR beta chain was obtained from a study of cytomegalovirus exposure and HLA in healthy donors. Study context: The same platform used for the 666 first-cohort repertoires was also used for the roughly 130 validation repertoires, as a later analysis reported.

Study-level results: Per published reports, the classifier diagnosed cytomegalovirus status with high specificity and sensitivity.

In the case of this clone: Its matching antigen is unknown.

The table came from immunoSEQ multiplex PCR; TCRdb's copy has only in-frame clones and leaves some out. The table has 120,000 or so clones, about 92% seen once. The sequenced material came from PBMCs. This clonotype was sampled from a woman in her late teens or twenties in good health and CMV-seronegative.

The CDR3 is CASSQIDRDNSPLHF. In DNA, the CDR3 is TGTGCCAGCAGCCAAATAGACCGGGATAATTCACCCCTCCACTTT. The rearrangement links TRBV9 to TRBJ1-6; D not resolved. V was shortened by 4 bases and J by 5 bases, with 13 bases between the two germline ends. Germline assignment: CDR1 SGDLS and CDR2 YYNGEE. The CDR3 is 15 amino acids. The full variable domain, rest sourced from reference TRBV9 and TRBJ1-6, is DSGVTQTPKHLITATGQRVTLRCSPRSGDLSVYWYQQSLDQGLQFLIQYYNGEERAKGNILERFSAQQFPDLHSELNLSSLELGDSALYFCASSQIDRDNSPLHFGNGTRLTVT.